These T cell receptor beta chains were read from a single sample in a study of T cells in Graves' hyperthyroidism and ophthalmopathy. TCRdb recomputed calls from the multiplex PCR reads with MiXCR, one row per CDR3 protein. Here the sample spans about 620,000 distinct CDR3 sequences, 15% to 20% being singletons. The sequencing input was blood. These receptors originate from a woman aged 30 to 39 with Graves' hyperthyroidism. Each CDR3 is given with its conserved first and last residue. D genes are given only for firm matches. Rows may omit the clone size; those that give it use once, few, many or a size class.

size	V	D	J	CDR3	DNA
-	TRBV28	TRBD1	TRBJ1-4	CASSLLQGGPDEKLFF	TGTGCCAGCAGTTTACTCCAGGGGGGGCCGGATGAAAAACTGTTTTTT
many	TRBV13	-	TRBJ1-1	CASRPKGGTEAFF	TGTGCCAGCAGACCCAAGGGGGGCACTGAAGCTTTCTTT
-	TRBV5-1	TRBD1	TRBJ1-4	CASSQSTGTENEKLFF	TGCGCCAGCAGCCAATCTACCGGGACAGAGAATGAAAAACTGTTTTTT
few	TRBV20-1	TRBD2	TRBJ2-1	CSARGLAGVQFF	TGCAGTGCTAGAGGACTAGCGGGGGTGCAGTTCTTC
-	TRBV29-1	-	TRBJ2-1	CSVEAPDRSSYNEQFF	TGCAGCGTTGAAGCCCCGGACCGGAGCTCCTACAATGAGCAGTTCTTC
many	TRBV10-3	-	TRBJ1-1	CAISPTNTEAFF	TGTGCCATCTCCCCGACAAACACTGAAGCTTTCTTT
-	TRBV20-1	-	TRBJ1-6	CSARDGGTSNNSPLHF	TGCAGTGCTAGAGATGGAGGTACCAGCAATAATTCACCCCTCCACTTT
-	TRBV4-1	-	TRBJ2-1	CASSQDAGFAGSEQFF	TGCGCCAGCAGCCAAGATGCGGGTTTTGCGGGTAGTGAGCAGTTCTTC
many	TRBV2	-	TRBJ1-2	CASSEVGLRFYGYTF	TGTGCCAGCAGTGAAGTCGGACTTAGATTCTATGGCTACACCTTC
-	TRBV2	TRBD1	TRBJ2-7	CASTGTGKYEQYF	TGTGCCAGCACCGGGACAGGGAAGTACGAGCAGTACTTC
few	TRBV19	-	TRBJ2-7	CASRMGLRAPYEQYF	TGTGCCAGTAGGATGGGACTTCGAGCCCCCTACGAGCAGTACTTC
-	TRBV29-1	TRBD1	TRBJ1-2	CSAVDRVGYGYTF	TGCAGCGCGGTGGACAGGGTGGGATATGGCTACACCTTC
-	TRBV20-1	TRBD2	TRBJ2-3	CSARDVLAGSTDTQYF	TGCAGTGCTAGAGACGTTCTAGCGGGGTCCACAGATACGCAGTATTTT
many	TRBV20-1	TRBD1	TRBJ2-4	CSARRDRGGLAKNIQYF	TGCAGTGCTAGAAGGGACAGGGGAGGGTTAGCCAAAAACATTCAGTACTTC
many	TRBV5-1	-	TRBJ2-3	CASSPSGSSDTQYF	TGCGCCAGCAGCCCCTCAGGGAGTTCAGATACGCAGTATTTT
many	TRBV29-1	-	TRBJ2-5	CSVPSRAAQETQYF	TGCAGCGTTCCGTCCAGGGCGGCCCAAGAGACCCAGTACTTC
few	TRBV4-2	-	TRBJ2-3	CASSQDGGTDTQYF	TGTGCCAGCAGCCAAGATGGGGGCACAGATACGCAGTATTTT
many	TRBV12-3/TRBV12-4	-	TRBJ2-7	CASSLGGINEQYF	TGTGCCAGCAGTTTAGGCGGGATCAACGAGCAGTACTTC
-	TRBV27	-	TRBJ1-4	CASSRGHANEKLFF	TGTGCCAGCAGCCGGGGGCATGCTAATGAAAAACTGTTTTTT
many	TRBV7-3	-	TRBJ2-1	CASSSPLGGQGGYNEQFF	TGTGCCAGCAGCTCGCCACTGGGGGGGCAGGGGGGGTACAATGAGCAGTTCTTC
-	TRBV19	-	TRBJ2-7	CARGPGDGNDEQYF	TGTGCCAGAGGTCCGGGGGACGGGAACGACGAGCAGTACTTC
few	TRBV7-8	-	TRBJ1-4	CASKQTVATNEKLFF	TGTGCCAGCAAACAGACAGTTGCAACTAATGAAAAACTGTTTTTT
few	TRBV28	TRBD1	TRBJ2-7	CASSLYRDRGDEQYF	TGTGCCAGCAGTCTCTACCGGGACAGGGGTGACGAGCAGTACTTC
-	TRBV11-1	-	TRBJ2-2	CASSLASGPGELFF	TGTGCCAGCAGCTTAGCATCGGGCCCCGGGGAGCTGTTTTTT
many	TRBV19	-	TRBJ1-1	CASSIGSRTGNAEAFF	TGTGCCAGTAGTATAGGGTCGAGGACGGGTAACGCTGAAGCTTTCTTT
few	TRBV20-1	-	TRBJ2-3	CSARPSARGSDTQYF	TGCAGTGCTAGACCTTCGGCCAGGGGATCAGATACGCAGTATTTT
few	TRBV5-1	-	TRBJ2-2	CASSLGQLTNTGELFF	TGCGCCAGCAGTTTAGGACAGCTGACGAACACCGGGGAGCTGTTTTTT
-	TRBV9	TRBD1	TRBJ2-7	CASSVGDRPYEQYF	TGTGCCAGCAGCGTAGGGGACAGACCCTACGAGCAGTACTTC
many	TRBV28	-	TRBJ1-1	CASSLMGHLLQNTEAFF	TGTGCCAGCAGTTTAATGGGTCACCTTCTACAGAACACTGAAGCTTTCTTT
many	TRBV12-3/TRBV12-4	-	TRBJ2-1	CASSTLGQRGGDEQFF	TGTGCCAGCAGCACCTTGGGACAAAGGGGCGGGGATGAGCAGTTCTTC
few	TRBV27	TRBD2	TRBJ2-7	CASRRAGGPYEQYF	TGTGCCAGCAGGAGGGCGGGAGGGCCCTACGAGCAGTACTTC
few	TRBV5-5	-	TRBJ1-1	CASSLDSAGSTEAFF	TGTGCCAGCAGCTTGGACTCAGCGGGATCCACTGAAGCTTTCTTT
many	TRBV20-1	TRBD1	TRBJ2-3	CSALGTGRDTQYF	TGCAGTGCTCTCGGGACAGGGCGAGATACGCAGTATTTT
many	TRBV7-9	TRBD1	TRBJ2-1	CASSPGQAYNEQFF	TGTGCCAGCAGCCCGGGACAGGCCTACAATGAGCAGTTCTTC
few	TRBV19	TRBD1	TRBJ2-1	CASSFSTGGNEQFF	TGTGCCAGTAGCTTTTCAACAGGGGGCAATGAGCAGTTCTTC
few	TRBV28	-	TRBJ2-2	CASTPGPGELFF	TGTGCCAGCACACCGGGGCCCGGGGAGCTGTTTTTT
-	TRBV5-1	-	TRBJ2-5	CASSLAPRALETQYF	TGCGCCAGCAGCTTGGCACCGAGAGCGTTGGAGACCCAGTACTTC
many	TRBV29-1	-	TRBJ1-1	CSARGAQEAFF	TGCAGCGCCAGAGGGGCCCAAGAAGCTTTCTTT
-	TRBV12-3/TRBV12-4	-	TRBJ2-5	CASIFRGDSQETQYF	TGTGCCAGCATTTTTAGGGGGGACAGCCAAGAGACCCAGTACTTC
many	TRBV20-1	TRBD2	TRBJ2-7	CSASLAGGGEQYF	TGCAGTGCTAGCCTAGCGGGAGGCGGCGAGCAGTACTTC
few	TRBV12-5	-	TRBJ2-1	CASGLEGYREQFF	TGTGCTAGTGGTTTGGAAGGGTATCGGGAGCAGTTCTTC
few	TRBV20-1	-	TRBJ1-5	CSARRRGGTWAQHF	TGCAGTGCTCGCCGGCGGGGGGGGACTTGGGCCCAGCATTTT
many	TRBV2	-	TRBJ1-1	CASSLQSGTEAFF	TGTGCCAGCAGCCTACAGAGCGGCACTGAAGCTTTCTTT
many	TRBV7-2	TRBD1	TRBJ1-2	CASSNRGLGYGYTF	TGTGCCAGCAGCAACAGGGGGCTTGGCTATGGCTACACCTTC
few	TRBV27	TRBD1	TRBJ2-5	CASSWDRDSYLSDLQETQYF	TGTGCCAGCAGTTGGGACAGGGACAGCTATCTATCAGACCTCCAAGAGACCCAGTACTTC
many	TRBV3-1	-	TRBJ1-5	CASSQEGLYGQPQHF	TGTGCCAGCAGCCAAGAAGGTCTATACGGTCAGCCCCAGCATTTT
few	TRBV7-2	TRBD2	TRBJ2-5	CASSLELRDYEYF	TGTGCCAGCAGCTTAGAACTCCGGGACTACGAGTACTTC
once	TRBV24-1	-	TRBJ2-1	CATSDAGDQKGFF	TGTGCCACCAGTGATGCCGGGGACCAAAAGGGGTTCTTC
few	TRBV7-4	-	TRBJ1-5	CANEDGNSNQPQHF	TGTGCCAACGAGGACGGAAATAGCAATCAGCCCCAGCATTTT
once	TRBV7-2	-	TRBJ1-1	CASSLLSEYTEAFF	TGTGCCAGCAGCTTACTGTCGGAATACACTGAAGCTTTCTTT
-	TRBV7-2	-	TRBJ1-2	CASSLKAGPNYGYTF	TGTGCCAGCAGCTTAAAAGCAGGTCCTAACTATGGCTACACCTTC
few	TRBV4-1	-	TRBJ2-7	CASSPGPEARDEQYF	TGCGCCAGCAGCCCCGGACCAGAGGCAAGGGACGAGCAGTACTTC
-	TRBV20-1	TRBD1	TRBJ2-7	CSASFPPGQGSSYEQYF	TGCAGTGCTAGCTTCCCTCCGGGACAGGGGAGCTCCTACGAGCAGTACTTC
-	TRBV18	TRBD2	TRBJ2-5	CASSPPGLAEQETQYF	TGTGCCAGCTCACCCCCGGGGCTAGCGGAACAAGAGACCCAGTACTTC
-	TRBV5-1	TRBD2	TRBJ2-2	CASSIKTSGRLTGELFF	TGTGCCAGCAGCATTAAAACTAGCGGGAGATTGACCGGGGAGCTGTTTTTT
-	TRBV6-1	-	TRBJ1-1	CATGRGGEAFF	TGTGCCACCGGGAGAGGCGGTGAAGCTTTCTTT
many	TRBV2	TRBD1	TRBJ2-7	CASRPGTGIYEQYF	TGTGCCAGCCGTCCCGGGACAGGGATCTACGAGCAGTACTTC